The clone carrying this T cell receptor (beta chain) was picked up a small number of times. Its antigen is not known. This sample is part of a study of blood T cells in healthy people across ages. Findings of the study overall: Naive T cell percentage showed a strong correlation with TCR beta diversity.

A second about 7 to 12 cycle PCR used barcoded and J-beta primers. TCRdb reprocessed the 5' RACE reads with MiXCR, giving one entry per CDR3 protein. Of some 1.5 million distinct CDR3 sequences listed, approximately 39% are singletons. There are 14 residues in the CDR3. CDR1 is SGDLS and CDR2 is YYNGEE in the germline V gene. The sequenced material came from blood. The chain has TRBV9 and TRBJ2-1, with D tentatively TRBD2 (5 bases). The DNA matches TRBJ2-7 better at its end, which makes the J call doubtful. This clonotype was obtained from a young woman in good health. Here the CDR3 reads CASSVGAAYNEQYF. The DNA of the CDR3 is TGTGCCAGCAGCGTAGGAGCGGCCTACAATGAGCAGTACTTC.